The 18 T cell receptor beta chains reported below all come from one sample, sequenced in a study of blood T cells in healthy people across ages. It was with a sample-barcoded 5' primer and a J-beta primer mix that a second PCR of about 6 to 12 cycles was run. TCRdb passed the 5' RACE reads through MiXCR, listing each CDR3 protein once. The data contain hundreds of thousands of distinct CDR3 sequences, 30% to 45% of them singletons. The sequencing sample was made of blood. These receptors were collected from a young man in good health.

This chain joins TRBV11-2 and TRBJ2-3; 9 bases are shared with TRBD2. Germline V gene sequence: CDR1 SGHAT, CDR2 FQNNGV. This CDR3 comprises 20 residues. V shed 7 bases and J 2 bases; nucleotides not matched to a gene: 22. The CDR3 is CASKDSPGPAGGVLTDTQYF. CDR3 coding DNA: TGTGCCAGCAAAGACAGTCCGGGACCAGCGGGGGGAGTACTCACAGATACGCAGTATTTT.

The gene calls are TRBV20-1 and TRBJ1-1; possibly TRBD1 for D (5 bases). V was shortened by 6 bases and J by 0 bases, with 11 bases between the two germline ends. Germline lookup yields CDR1 DFQATT and CDR2 SNEGSKA (reference sequence). The CDR3 totals 13 residues. CDR3 nucleotides: TGCAGTGCGAGAACAGGAGTGAACACTGAAGCTTTCTTT. The encoded protein is CSARTGVNTEAFF.

This clonotype has only a few counts. The gene calls are TRBV6-2 or TRBV6-3 and TRBJ1-1, with D perhaps matching TRBD1 (5 bases). From germline, CDR1 is MNHEY and CDR2 SVGEGT. CDR3 length equals 13 residues. V lost 4 bases to trimming and J lost 7 bases, with 13 bases between them. The CDR3 DNA reads as TGTGCCAGCAGTTTTCGACAGTTTGATGAAGCTTTCTTT. Translating it yields CASSFRQFDEAFF.

This chain joins TRBV2 and TRBJ2-1, with TRBD2 as a possible D gene (6 bases). The CDR3 contains 15 residues. V lost 4 bases and J 7 bases, leaving 17 bases between the germline ends. CDR1 is SNHLY, CDR2 FYNNEI, per germline. In DNA, the CDR3 is TGTGCCAGCAGTGCCGGGACTCTCGTGACAAATGAGCAGTTCTTC. Translated, it gives CASSAGTLVTNEQFF.

This clonotype was seen ten or more times. The chain recombines TRBV20-1 with TRBJ2-1; D might be TRBD1 (6 bases). Trimming left V 0 bases short and J 9 bases short, with 21 bases between. This CDR3 contains 16 residues. CDR1 and CDR2 from the germline V gene are DFQATT and SNEGSKA (reference sequence). CDR3 nucleotides: TGCAGTGCTAGAGATCCTCTAGACAGGTCCGAGGGTGAGCAGTTCTTC. Its translation is CSARDPLDRSEGEQFF.

The sample holds many counts of this clonotype. The chain has TRBV12-3 or TRBV12-4 and TRBJ2-7; D is undetermined. Trimming left V 6 bases short and J 0 bases short, with 15 bases between. The CDR3 covers 15 residues. Here the CDR3 reads CASSPLGSSSYEQYF. The CDR3 DNA reads as TGTGCCAGCAGCCCTCTAGGGTCGAGCTCCTACGAGCAGTACTTC.

This sequence joins TRBV10-3 and TRBJ2-7; possible D gene TRBD2, 6 bases. Germline CDR1 and CDR2: ENHRY and SYGVKD. The V end lost 7 bases, the J end lost 6 bases, and 25 bases lay between the germline ends. CDR3 length equals 16 residues. The CDR3 protein is CAITNNPPDYRGEQYF. CDR3 sequence (DNA): TGTGCCATCACCAACAACCCCCCGGACTACCGCGGCGAGCAGTACTTC.

Note on this clonotype: A much larger clonotype is one base distant, so this may be a read error. This rearrangement joins TRBV12-3 or TRBV12-4 to TRBJ2-5; possibly TRBD2 for D (6 bases). The CDR3 is made up of 14 amino acids. V was clipped by 3 bases and J by 11 bases, with 19 bases between them. CDR3: CASSLAGFRAEQYF. DNA for the CDR3: TGTGCCAGCAGTTTGGCGGGGTTCAGGGCAGAGCAGTACTTC.

This clonotype has more than one count but fewer than ten. The rearrangement links TRBV7-2 to TRBJ2-1, with TRBD2 matching over 8 bases. The CDR3 totals 17 residues. Germline V gene sequence: CDR1 SGHTA, CDR2 FQGNSA. Trimming took 0 bases from V and 4 from J; bases not matched to a gene: 8. The CDR3 loop reads CASSLATGGARYNEQFF. CDR3 coding DNA: TGTGCCAGCAGCTTAGCCACGGGGGGGGCCCGATACAATGAGCAGTTCTTC. The complete variable domain, with remaining parts taken from reference TRBV7-2 and TRBJ2-1, reads GAGVSQSPSNKVTEKGKDVELRCDPISGHTALYWYRQSLGQGLEFLIYFQGNSAPDKSGLPSDRFSAERTGGSVSTLTIQRTQQEDSAVYLCASSLATGGARYNEQFFGPGTRLTVL.

Many counts were recorded for this clonotype. This sequence joins TRBV5-1 and TRBJ2-7; D unclear. The germline V gene has CDR1 SGHRS and CDR2 YFSETQ. The CDR3 spans 12 residues. Trimming cost V 2 bases and J 7 bases, with 10 bases left between them. For the CDR3, the DNA is TGCGCCAGCAGCTTCCCCAGTGATGAGCAGTACTTC. Amino acids: CASSFPSDEQYF.

The J gene is TRBJ2-2, the V gene TRBV2, with D possibly being TRBD2 (6 bases). V was pared by 5 bases and J by 6 bases, with 16 bases between. From germline, CDR1 is SNHLY and CDR2 FYNNEI. CDR3 length equals 15 residues. The CDR3 reads CASSPRGSPPGELFF. CDR3 nucleotide sequence: TGTGCCAGCAGTCCGCGGGGCTCCCCCCCCGGGGAGCTGTTTTTT.

This chain uses TRBV7-9 with TRBJ2-3, with D possibly matching TRBD1 (6 bases). The CDR3 loop spans 15 amino acids. Germline V gene data show CDR1 as SEHNR and CDR2 as FQNEAQ (reference sequence). Trimming removed 3 bases at V and 1 base at J, with 11 bases between. CDR3 loop: CASSFRGDGTDTQYF. CDR3 DNA: TGTGCCAGCAGCTTCAGGGGTGATGGCACAGATACGCAGTATTTT.

This chain uses TRBV12-3 or TRBV12-4 with TRBJ1-2; 7 nucleotides line up with TRBD1. The V and J ends lost 6 bases and 1 base, in that order; junction bases with no gene match: 5. The CDR3 totals 14 residues. This CDR3 is CASRNRGVNYGYTF. DNA for the CDR3: TGTGCCAGCAGGAACAGGGGTGTTAACTATGGCTACACCTTC.

This clonotype has only one observation. This rearrangement joins TRBV9 to TRBJ2-3; 12 bases align to TRBD2. The CDR3 loop spans 19 amino acids. Trimming removed 3 bases from V and 9 bases from J; junction bases left unmatched: 20. CDR1 and CDR2 from the germline V gene are SGDLS and YYNGEE. This CDR3 is CASSARGASGGAQFETQYF. The CDR3 coding sequence is TGTGCCAGCAGCGCAAGAGGGGCTAGCGGGGGGGCGCAATTCGAGACGCAGTATTTT.

The rearrangement joins TRBV24-1 to TRBJ2-3, with TRBD1 as a possible D gene (6 bases). CDR3 length: 17 residues. From germline, CDR1 is KGHDR and CDR2 SFDVKD. V lost 4 bases and J lost 0, with 16 bases in between. The CDR3 loop is CATSEWGRGRSTDTQYF. Here the CDR3 DNA reads TGTGCCACCAGTGAATGGGGCAGGGGACGTAGCACAGATACGCAGTATTTT.

This clonotype was seen ten or more times. The chain joins TRBV27 to TRBJ2-7; D is unclear. The CDR3 is 18 residues long. CDR1 MNHEY and CDR2 SMNVEV come from the germline V gene (reference sequence). Trimming stripped 0 bases from V and 3 bases from J, with 21 bases between. CDR3 DNA: TGTGCCAGCAGTTTATCGAAGGCGCATATTGCCCCCAACTACGAGCAGTACTTC. Its translation: CASSLSKAHIAPNYEQYF.

The chain recombines TRBV7-2 with TRBJ1-1; TRBD1 agrees at 7 bases. Germline assignment: CDR1 SGHTA and CDR2 FQGNSA. This CDR3 has 16 amino acids. The ends lost 5 bases at V and 4 bases at J; junction bases unmatched: 13. The CDR3 protein is CASSRPLSGTATEAFF. CDR3 DNA: TGTGCCAGCAGCCGCCCCCTATCCGGGACAGCCACTGAAGCTTTCTTT.

This clonotype appeared a few times. The rearrangement links TRBV12-3 or TRBV12-4 to TRBJ2-3; D is undetermined. V was trimmed by 7 bases and J by 0 bases, leaving 5 bases between them. The CDR3 is 12 residues long. CDR3 sequence reads: CASKVSTDTQYF. The CDR3 DNA sequence: TGTGCCAGCAAGGTCAGCACAGATACGCAGTATTTT.